Below are 27 T cell receptor beta chains sequenced from a single sample in a study of T cell repertoires in cytomegalovirus infection (dated by TCRdb to the late 2010s). Instrument on record: Illumina HiSeq 1500. TCRdb reworked the public reads: Q25 trimming with fastp, MiXCR clone assembly, productive beta chains retained. Each CDR3 protein appears once, grouped with its most common genes and DNA. The sample table lists about 360,000 distinct CDR3 sequences, roughly 20% of them with a count of one. Roughly 9% of the sample lies in the top ten. The specimen was PBMCs. Every receptor here comes from a human donor in good health (CMV status not recorded). Some clones in this sample may be carry-over from other donors' samples.

V usage is TRBV6-6 and J usage is TRBJ2-1, with 9 bases lining up with TRBD2. The CDR3 is 18 residues long. Germline V gene data show CDR1 as MNHNY and CDR2 as SVGAGI (reference sequence). CDR3 region: CASGGKAGGPISYNEQFF. The CDR3 DNA reads as TGTGCTTCAGGGGGGAAGGCGGGAGGGCCGATTTCCTACAATGAGCAGTTCTTC.

The V gene is TRBV4-3, the J gene TRBJ2-4; D perhaps matches TRBD2 (6 bases). The CDR3 contains 17 residues. Germline values: CDR1 LGHNA, CDR2 YSLEER. The V end lost 1 base, the J end lost 1 base, and 14 bases lay between the germline ends. This CDR3 reads CASSQVVGSLAKNIQYF. The CDR3 bases are TGCGCCAGCAGCCAAGTCGTCGGGAGTCTGGCCAAAAACATTCAGTACTTC.

The sample holds many counts of this clonotype. This rearrangement joins TRBV7-8 to TRBJ1-3; no clear D. Trimming took off 1 base at V and 6 bases at J, with 7 bases between the two ends. Germline V gene lookup returns CDR1 SGHVS and CDR2 FQNEAQ. The CDR3 is 13 amino acids. The CDR3 DNA reads TGTGCCAGCAGCTTAGAGCTGAAAAACACCATATATTTT. It specifies CASSLELKNTIYF. Together with reference TRBV7-8 and TRBJ1-3, the CDR3 gives the full variable domain: GAGVSQSPRYKVAKRGQDVALRCDPISGHVSLFWYQQALGQGPEFLTYFQNEAQLDKSGLPSDRFFAERPEGSVSTLKIQRTQQEDSAVYLCASSLELKNTIYFGEGSWLTVV.

The chain's CDR3 is CASSLEATYEQYF. In DNA, the CDR3 is TGTGCCAGCAGCTTAGAGGCTACCTACGAGCAGTACTTC. The J gene is TRBJ2-7, the V gene TRBV11-2; no reliable D call. Trimming left V 0 bases short and J 2 bases short, with 5 bases between. The CDR3 is made up of 13 amino acids. Germline loops: CDR1 SGHAT, CDR2 FQNNGV.

This clonotype came up many times. The rearrangement uses TRBV20-1 and TRBJ2-7, with D possibly TRBD2 on 6 matching bases. The germline V gene has CDR1 DFQATT and CDR2 SNEGSKA (reference sequence). V shed 0 bases and J shed 0 bases, with 12 bases lying between them. The CDR3 totals 15 residues. CDR3 sequence: CSARDRSGSSYEQYF. DNA for the CDR3: TGCAGTGCTAGAGACCGGAGCGGGTCCTCCTACGAGCAGTACTTC.

This clonotype was seen ten or more times. The rearrangement joins TRBV7-2 to TRBJ1-1; perhaps TRBD1 as D (6 bases). The germline V gene has CDR1 SGHTA and CDR2 FQGNSA. The CDR3 is 13 amino acids. Deletions cut 4 bases from V and 1 base from J, with 7 bases between. Written as DNA, the CDR3 is TGTGCCAGCAGCTCGGGACAGAACACTGAAGCTTTCTTT. This codes for CASSSGQNTEAFF.

This clonotype was seen repeatedly, ten times or more. The rearrangement links TRBV4-1 to TRBJ2-7; D remains unclear. Trimming took 1 base from V and 5 from J, leaving 9 bases between them. Per germline, CDR1 MGHRA and CDR2 YSYEKL. CDR3 size: 13 residues. CDR3 sequence (DNA): TGCGCCAGCAGCCAAGGGACCGTGGACGAGCAGTACTTC. Its protein is CASSQGTVDEQYF.

The V gene is TRBV20-1, the J gene TRBJ2-3, with TRBD2 matching over 7 bases. Germline-derived CDR1 and CDR2 are DFQATT and SNEGSKA (reference sequence). The CDR3 contains 15 residues. V was pared by 5 bases and J by 5 bases, with 13 bases of the junction left unmatched. Written as DNA, the CDR3 is TGCAGTGCTGGACCCGGATCTAGCGGACTAGATACGCAGTATTTT. It yields the protein CSAGPGSSGLDTQYF.

The V gene is TRBV2, the J gene TRBJ2-3; no clear D. Deletions cut 4 bases from V and 5 bases from J, with 13 bases between. The CDR3 length is 14 residues. The germline V gene has CDR1 SNHLY and CDR2 FYNNEI. In DNA, the CDR3 is TGTGCCAGCAGTGGTCGCCCCTGGGGAGATACGCAGTATTTT. It translates to CASSGRPWGDTQYF.

The J gene is TRBJ2-2, the V gene TRBV7-2; D might be TRBD1 or TRBD2, each matching 5 bases. The CDR3 loop spans 16 amino acids. The germline V gene has CDR1 SGHTA and CDR2 FQGNSA. V dropped 5 bases and J dropped 2 bases, with 15 bases sitting between them. The CDR3 protein is CASSQNGGFNTGELFF. The CDR3 bases are TGTGCCAGCAGCCAAAATGGGGGTTTTAACACCGGGGAGCTGTTTTTT. The full variable domain, with the rest looked up from reference TRBV7-2 and TRBJ2-2, is GAGVSQSPSNKVTEKGKDVELRCDPISGHTALYWYRQSLGQGLEFLIYFQGNSAPDKSGLPSDRFSAERTGGSVSTLTIQRTQQEDSAVYLCASSQNGGFNTGELFFGEGSRLTVL.

A few counts support this clonotype. The chain employs TRBV2 and TRBJ1-1, with TRBD1 as a possible D gene (5 bases). This CDR3 contains 14 residues. Trimming took off 8 bases at V and 0 bases at J, with 13 bases between the two ends. The germline gives CDR1 SNHLY, CDR2 FYNNEI. The CDR3 sequence: CASQTEAMNTEAFF. The CDR3 nucleotides are TGTGCCAGCCAGACAGAAGCAATGAACACTGAAGCTTTCTTT.

This clonotype was detected a few times. This chain links TRBV12-5 with TRBJ1-1, with no clear D. The CDR3 covers 13 residues. V shed 6 bases and J shed 5 bases, with 13 bases lying between them. CDR1 is LGHNT and CDR2 is FRNRAP in the germline V gene. CDR3 nucleotides: TGTGCTAGTGGCCCGTTCGACGGTACTGAAGCTTTCTTT. This translates into CASGPFDGTEAFF.

In this sample, this clonotype turned up many times. This chain connects TRBV7-6 to TRBJ2-3, with TRBD1 identical over 7 bases. The CDR3 contains 16 residues. Germline-derived CDR1 and CDR2 are SGHVS and FNYEAQ. The trim removed 5 bases at V and 0 bases at J, leaving 8 bases unmatched. Here the CDR3 DNA reads TGTGCCAGCAGCATTGGAGGACAGGCAAGCACAGATACGCAGTATTTT. Its protein is CASSIGGQASTDTQYF. Together with reference TRBV7-6 and TRBJ2-3, the CDR3 gives the full variable domain: GAGVSQSPRYKVTKRGQDVALRCDPISGHVSLYWYRQALGQGPEFLTYFNYEAQQDKSGLPNDRFSAERPEGSISTLTIQRTEQRDSAMYRCASSIGGQASTDTQYFGPGTRLTVL.

This clonotype has a count of ten or more. The rearrangement joins TRBV6-5 to TRBJ2-5; TRBD1 might be the D (5 bases). Trimming stripped 5 bases from V and 5 bases from J, with 18 bases between. Germline CDR1 reads MNHEY; CDR2 reads SVGAGI. This CDR3 is built from 15 residues. The CDR3 here is CASSISGPSGETQYF. The CDR3, as DNA: TGTGCCAGCAGTATATCCGGACCCTCAGGGGAGACCCAGTACTTC.

This chain joins TRBV14 and TRBJ2-2; D may match TRBD1 or TRBD2 (5 bases each). The germline V gene has CDR1 SGHDN and CDR2 FVKESK. This CDR3 region has 14 residues. The V and J ends lost 4 bases and 7 bases respectively, with 13 bases between them. The CDR3 sequence: CASSLGTRDGELFF. The DNA for the CDR3 is TGTGCCAGCAGCCTCGGGACCCGGGACGGGGAGCTGTTTTTT. The complete variable domain, with remaining parts taken from reference TRBV14 and TRBJ2-2, reads EAGVTQFPSHSVIEKGQTVTLRCDPISGHDNLYWYRRVMGKEIKFLLHFVKESKQDESGMPNNRFLAERTGGTYSTLKVQPAELEDSGVYFCASSLGTRDGELFFGEGSRLTVL.

This clonotype was counted only a few times. The V and J genes are TRBV7-8 and TRBJ2-1, with unresolved D. The germline V and J ends were trimmed by 2 bases and 6 bases, with 17 bases remaining between them. This CDR3 has 16 residues. The germline V gene has CDR1 SGHVS and CDR2 FQNEAQ. In DNA, the CDR3 is TGTGCCAGCAGCTTATTTGTCTTGACCATTTCCAATGAGCAGTTCTTC. This gives the protein CASSLFVLTISNEQFF.

This clonotype was seen just once. The chain links TRBV11-1 to TRBJ1-1; unclear D gene. There are 14 residues in the CDR3. V lost 0 bases, J lost 4 bases, and 9 bases lay in between. Germline V CDR1 and CDR2: SGHAT, FQDESV (reference sequence). The CDR3 DNA sequence: TGTGCCAGCAGCTTAGCGCTGATGGGCACTGAAGCTTTCTTT. Its protein is CASSLALMGTEAFF.

The chain recombines TRBV19 with TRBJ1-6; D gene unclear. This CDR3 has 14 residues. The V gene's germline CDR1 is LNHDA and CDR2 SQIVND (reference sequence). V was shortened by 0 bases and J by 7 bases, with 7 bases between the two germline ends. CDR3 in DNA: TGTGCCAGTAGTATAGATCGGGCCAATTCACCCCTCCACTTT. Encoded protein: CASSIDRANSPLHF.

This clonotype occurred a few times. The chain recombines TRBV29-1 with TRBJ2-1; tentatively, D is TRBD2 (6 bases). V lost 2 bases, J lost 4 bases, and 15 bases lay in between. This CDR3 is 15 amino acids long. Germline lookup yields CDR1 SQVTM and CDR2 ANQGSEA. Here the CDR3 reads CSVEILARSYNEQFF. CDR3 nucleotide sequence: TGCAGCGTTGAAATCCTAGCGAGAAGTTACAATGAGCAGTTCTTC.

V and J are TRBV7-9 and TRBJ2-3; TRBD2 is a possible D gene (6 bases). This CDR3 spans 15 amino acids. Trimming removed 1 base from V and 1 base from J, with 9 bases in between. Per the germline V gene, CDR1 is SEHNR and CDR2 is FQNEAQ (reference sequence). The CDR3 region is CASSLGASGTDTQYF. DNA of the CDR3: TGTGCCAGCAGCTTAGGCGCTAGCGGCACAGATACGCAGTATTTT. Complete variable domain (other parts from reference TRBV7-9 and TRBJ2-3): DTGVSQNPRHKITKRGQNVTFRCDPISEHNRLYWYRQTLGQGPEFLTYFQNEAQLEKSRLLSDRFSAERPKGSFSTLEIQRTEQGDSAMYLCASSLGASGTDTQYFGPGTRLTVL.

This clonotype was picked up a small number of times. The chain has TRBV12-3 or TRBV12-4 and TRBJ1-2, with D perhaps matching TRBD1 (5 bases). This CDR3 is built from 13 residues. The germline V and J ends were trimmed by 6 bases and 8 bases, with 16 bases remaining between them. In DNA form, the CDR3 reads TGTGCCAGCAGCCCCAACAGGTCGGGCGGCTACACCTTC. It translates to CASSPNRSGGYTF.

This clonotype appeared many times. This chain connects TRBV7-2 to TRBJ1-1; D gene uncertain. CDR1 is SGHTA, CDR2 FQGNSA, per germline. Trimming removed 9 bases from V and 8 bases from J, with 19 bases in between. This CDR3 comprises 13 residues. The CDR3 DNA reads as TGTGCCAGTAATGACACATCGGGGTCAGAAGCTTTCTTT. As protein: CASNDTSGSEAFF.

The table lists this clonotype with a few counts. The V and J genes are TRBV7-2 and TRBJ2-1; 8 bases are a match to TRBD1. The V segment lost 2 bases and the J segment 10 bases; nucleotides outside the gene matches: 13. The CDR3 has 16 residues. Germline CDR1 and CDR2: SGHTA and FQGNSA. CDR3 region: CASSLFATGDFKEQFF. DNA of the CDR3: TGTGCCAGCAGCTTATTCGCGACAGGGGATTTTAAAGAGCAGTTCTTC.

The sample holds many counts of this clonotype. The V call is TRBV7-2, the J call TRBJ2-7; weak D call: TRBD1 (5 bases). The germline V gene has CDR1 SGHTA and CDR2 FQGNSA. The CDR3 length is 14 residues. V was cut by 2 bases and J by 4 bases, with 12 bases left in between. As DNA, the CDR3 is TGTGCCAGCAGCTTAACCTTACAGGAGTACGAGCAGTACTTC. Translated: CASSLTLQEYEQYF.

This clonotype was counted at least ten times. V and J are TRBV7-6 and TRBJ1-1, with 10 bases aligning to TRBD1. Germline loops: CDR1 SGHVS, CDR2 FNYEAQ. Unmatched junction bases numbered 6, after V lost 2 bases and J lost 6 bases. The CDR3 has 15 residues. The CDR3, as DNA: TGTGCCAGCAGCTTACGACAGGGGGCAAACGCTGAAGCTTTCTTT. Protein product: CASSLRQGANAEAFF.

This chain uses TRBV19 with TRBJ2-3; 11 positions match TRBD2. The ends lost 5 bases at V and 7 bases at J; junction bases unmatched: 11. Looked up from germline, CDR1 is LNHDA and CDR2 is SQIVND (reference sequence). The CDR3 length is 16 residues. DNA for the CDR3: TGTGCCAGTAGTTCAACAACTAGCGGGGGTCGGAATACGCAGTATTTT. Translating it yields CASSSTTSGGRNTQYF.

This clonotype was picked up a small number of times. CDR3 coding DNA: TGTGCCAGTAGTATCCGGCGGAGGGCCCAGGATAATGAAAAACTGTTTTTT. The encoded protein is CASSIRRRAQDNEKLFF. The rearrangement uses TRBV19 and TRBJ1-4; D not certain. Trimming left V 3 bases short and J 4 bases short, with 18 bases between. The CDR3 extends over 17 amino acids. The germline V gene encodes CDR1 LNHDA and CDR2 SQIVND (reference sequence).